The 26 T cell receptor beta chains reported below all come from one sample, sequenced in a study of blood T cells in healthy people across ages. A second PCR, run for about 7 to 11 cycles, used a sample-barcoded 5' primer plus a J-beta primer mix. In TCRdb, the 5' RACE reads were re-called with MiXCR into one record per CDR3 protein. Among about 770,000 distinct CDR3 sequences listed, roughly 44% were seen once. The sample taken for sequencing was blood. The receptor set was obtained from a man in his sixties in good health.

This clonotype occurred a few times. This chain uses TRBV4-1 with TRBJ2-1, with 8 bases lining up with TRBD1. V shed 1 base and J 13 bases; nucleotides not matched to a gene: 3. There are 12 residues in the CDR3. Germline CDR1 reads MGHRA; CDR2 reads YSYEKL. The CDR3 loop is CASSQGTGNQFF. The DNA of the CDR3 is TGCGCCAGCAGCCAAGGGACAGGGAACCAGTTCTTC.

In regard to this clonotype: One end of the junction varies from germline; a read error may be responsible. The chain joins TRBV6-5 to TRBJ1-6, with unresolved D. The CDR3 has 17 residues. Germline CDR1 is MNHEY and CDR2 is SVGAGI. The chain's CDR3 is CASKIWASSSYNSPLHF. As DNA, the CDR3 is TGTGCCAGCAAGATTTGGGCTTCCTCCTCCTATAACTCACCCCTCCACTTT.

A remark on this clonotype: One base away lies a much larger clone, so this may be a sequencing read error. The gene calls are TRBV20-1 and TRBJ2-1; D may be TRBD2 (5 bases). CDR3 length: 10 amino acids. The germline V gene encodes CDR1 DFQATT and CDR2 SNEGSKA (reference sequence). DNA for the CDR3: TGCGGTGCTAGATCGGGGAGGCAGTTCTTC. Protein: CGARSGRQFF.

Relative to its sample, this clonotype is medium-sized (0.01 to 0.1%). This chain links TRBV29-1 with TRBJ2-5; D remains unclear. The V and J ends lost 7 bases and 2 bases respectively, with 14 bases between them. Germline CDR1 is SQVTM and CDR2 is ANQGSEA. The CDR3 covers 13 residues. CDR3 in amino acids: CSARRSLQETQYF. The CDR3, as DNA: TGCAGCGCTAGACGGTCACTTCAAGAGACCCAGTACTTC. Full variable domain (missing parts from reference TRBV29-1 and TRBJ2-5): SAVISQKPSRDICQRGTSLTIQCQVDSQVTMMFWYRQQPGQSLTLIATANQGSEATYESGFVIDKFPISRPNLTFSTLTVSNMSPEDSSIYLCSARRSLQETQYFGPGTRLLVL.

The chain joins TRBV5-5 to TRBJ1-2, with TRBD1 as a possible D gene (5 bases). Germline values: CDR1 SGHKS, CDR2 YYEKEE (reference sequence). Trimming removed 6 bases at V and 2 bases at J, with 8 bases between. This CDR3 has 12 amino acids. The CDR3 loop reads CASNWGNYGYTF. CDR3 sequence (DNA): TGTGCCAGCAACTGGGGGAACTATGGCTACACCTTC.

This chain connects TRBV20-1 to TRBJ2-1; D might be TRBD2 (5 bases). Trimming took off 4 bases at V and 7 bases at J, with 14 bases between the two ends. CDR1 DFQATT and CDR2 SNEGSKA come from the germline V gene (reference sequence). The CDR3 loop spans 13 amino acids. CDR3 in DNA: TGCAGTGCTACCCAGAGGGCGCAGAATGAGCAGTTCTTC. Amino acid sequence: CSATQRAQNEQFF.

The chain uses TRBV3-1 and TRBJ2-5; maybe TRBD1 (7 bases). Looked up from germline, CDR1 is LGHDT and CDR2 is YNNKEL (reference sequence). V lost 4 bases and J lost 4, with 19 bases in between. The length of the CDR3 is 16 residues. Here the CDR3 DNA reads TGTGCCAGCAGCCCCCGACGGAGGGGGCTTGGAGAGACCCAGTACTTC. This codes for CASSPRRRGLGETQYF.

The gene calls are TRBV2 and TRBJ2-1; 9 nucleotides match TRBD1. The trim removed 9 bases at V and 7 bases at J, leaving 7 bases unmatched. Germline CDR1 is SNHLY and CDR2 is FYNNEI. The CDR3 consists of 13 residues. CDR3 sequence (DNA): TGTGCCAGTAACCGGGACAGGGCAAATGAGCAGTTCTTC. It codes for CASNRDRANEQFF.

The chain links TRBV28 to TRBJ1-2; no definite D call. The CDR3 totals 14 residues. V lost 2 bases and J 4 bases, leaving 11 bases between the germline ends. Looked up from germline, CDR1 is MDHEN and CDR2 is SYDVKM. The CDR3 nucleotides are TGTGCCAGCAGTTTAGGTGCAGCGATCTATGGCTACACCTTC. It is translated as CASSLGAAIYGYTF.

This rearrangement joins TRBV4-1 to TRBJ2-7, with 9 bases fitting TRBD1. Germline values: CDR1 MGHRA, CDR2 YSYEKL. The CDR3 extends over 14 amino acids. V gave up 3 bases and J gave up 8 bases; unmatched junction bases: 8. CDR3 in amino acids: CASSQRTGEKQQYF. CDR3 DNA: TGCGCCAGCAGCCAGAGGACAGGGGAAAAGCAGCAGTACTTC.

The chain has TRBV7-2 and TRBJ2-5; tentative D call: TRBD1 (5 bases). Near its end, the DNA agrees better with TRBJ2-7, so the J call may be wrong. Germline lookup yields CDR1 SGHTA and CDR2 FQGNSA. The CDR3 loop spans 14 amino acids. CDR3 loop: CASSFKGILTEQYF. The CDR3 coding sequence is TGTGCCAGCAGCTTTAAGGGGATCCTAACCGAGCAGTACTTC.

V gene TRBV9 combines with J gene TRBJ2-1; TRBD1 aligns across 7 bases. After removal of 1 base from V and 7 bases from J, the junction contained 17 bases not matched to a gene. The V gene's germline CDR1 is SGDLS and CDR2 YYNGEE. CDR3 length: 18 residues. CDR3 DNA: TGTGCCAGCAGCGTACGACCTCAAGCCAGGGGGTCAAAGAATGAGCAGTTCTTC. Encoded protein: CASSVRPQARGSKNEQFF. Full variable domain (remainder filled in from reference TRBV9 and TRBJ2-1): DSGVTQTPKHLITATGQRVTLRCSPRSGDLSVYWYQQSLDQGLQFLIQYYNGEERAKGNILERFSAQQFPDLHSELNLSSLELGDSALYFCASSVRPQARGSKNEQFFGPGTRLTVL.

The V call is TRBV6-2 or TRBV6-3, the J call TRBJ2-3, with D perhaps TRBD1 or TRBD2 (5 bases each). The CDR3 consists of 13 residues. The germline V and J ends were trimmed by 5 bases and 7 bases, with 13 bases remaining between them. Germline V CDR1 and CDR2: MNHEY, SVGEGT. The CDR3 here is CASSDGGGNTQYF. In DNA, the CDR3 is TGTGCCAGCAGTGACGGTGGGGGAAATACGCAGTATTTT.

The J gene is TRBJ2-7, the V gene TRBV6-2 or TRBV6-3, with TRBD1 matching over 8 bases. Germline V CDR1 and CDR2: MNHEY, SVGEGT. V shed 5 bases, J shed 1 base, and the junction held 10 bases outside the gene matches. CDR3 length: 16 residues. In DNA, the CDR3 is TGTGCCAGCAGTCGTCGACAGGGGCTGCCTTCCTACGAGCAGTACTTC. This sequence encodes CASSRRQGLPSYEQYF.

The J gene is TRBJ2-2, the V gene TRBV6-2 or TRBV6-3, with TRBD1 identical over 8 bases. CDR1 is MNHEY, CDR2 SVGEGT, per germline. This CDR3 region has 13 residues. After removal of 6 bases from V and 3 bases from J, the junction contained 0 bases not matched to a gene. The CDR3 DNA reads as TGTGCCAGCAGGGACAGGGACACCGGGGAGCTGTTTTTT. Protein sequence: CASRDRDTGELFF.

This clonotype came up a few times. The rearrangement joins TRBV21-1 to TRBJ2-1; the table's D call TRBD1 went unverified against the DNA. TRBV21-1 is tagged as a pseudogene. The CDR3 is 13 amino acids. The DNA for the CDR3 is TGTGCCAGCAGCAAGGGGGCCCACAATGAGCAGTTCTTC. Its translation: CASSKGAHNEQFF.

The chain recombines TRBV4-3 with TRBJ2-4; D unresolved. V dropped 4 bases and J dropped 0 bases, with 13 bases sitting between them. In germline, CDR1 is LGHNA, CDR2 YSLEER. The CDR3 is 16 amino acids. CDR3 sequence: CASSLTYGLAKNIQYF. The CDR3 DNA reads TGCGCCAGCAGCCTCACCTACGGCTTAGCCAAAAACATTCAGTACTTC.

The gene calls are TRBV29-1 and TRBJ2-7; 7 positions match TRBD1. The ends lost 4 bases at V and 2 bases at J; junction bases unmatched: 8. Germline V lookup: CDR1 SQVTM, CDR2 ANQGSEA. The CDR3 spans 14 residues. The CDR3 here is CSVGTGVPPYEQYF. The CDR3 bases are TGCAGCGTTGGAACAGGGGTCCCTCCCTACGAGCAGTACTTC.

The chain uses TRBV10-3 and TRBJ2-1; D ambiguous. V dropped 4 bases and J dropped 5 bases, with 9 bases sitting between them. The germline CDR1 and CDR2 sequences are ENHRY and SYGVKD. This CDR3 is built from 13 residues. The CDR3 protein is CAISVQDNNEQFF. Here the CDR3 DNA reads TGTGCCATCAGTGTGCAGGATAACAATGAGCAGTTCTTC.

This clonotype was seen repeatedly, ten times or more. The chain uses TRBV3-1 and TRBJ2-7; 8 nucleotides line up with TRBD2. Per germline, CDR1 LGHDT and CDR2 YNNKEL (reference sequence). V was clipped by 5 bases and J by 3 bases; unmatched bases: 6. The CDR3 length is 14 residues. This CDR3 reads CASSASGGGYEQYF. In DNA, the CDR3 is TGTGCCAGCAGCGCCAGCGGGGGCGGCTACGAGCAGTACTTC.

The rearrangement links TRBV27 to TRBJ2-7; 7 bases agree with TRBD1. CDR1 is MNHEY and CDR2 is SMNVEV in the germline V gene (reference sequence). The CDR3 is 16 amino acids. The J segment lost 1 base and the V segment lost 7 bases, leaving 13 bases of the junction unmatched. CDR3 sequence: CASTPRGQVSSYEQYF. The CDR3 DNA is TGTGCCAGCACCCCTCGTGGACAGGTGTCATCCTACGAGCAGTACTTC.

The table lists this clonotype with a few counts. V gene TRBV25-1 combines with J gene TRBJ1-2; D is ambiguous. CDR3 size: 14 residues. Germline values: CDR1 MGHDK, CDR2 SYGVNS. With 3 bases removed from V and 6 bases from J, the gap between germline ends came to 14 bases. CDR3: CASSERGIQNGYTF. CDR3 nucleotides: TGTGCCAGCAGTGAGAGAGGGATTCAAAATGGCTACACCTTC.

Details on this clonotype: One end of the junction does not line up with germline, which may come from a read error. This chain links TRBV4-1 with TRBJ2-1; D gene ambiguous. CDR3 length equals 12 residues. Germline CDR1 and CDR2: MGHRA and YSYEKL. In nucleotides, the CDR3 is TGCGCCAGCAGCCAAGGTGTGGGTGAGCGGTTCTTC. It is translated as CASSQGVGERFF.

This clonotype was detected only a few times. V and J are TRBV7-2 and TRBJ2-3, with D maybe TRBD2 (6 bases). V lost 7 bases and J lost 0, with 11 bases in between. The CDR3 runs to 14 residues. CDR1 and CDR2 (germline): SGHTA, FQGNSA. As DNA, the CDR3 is TGTGCCAGCACACGGGGACTTAGCACAGATACGCAGTATTTT. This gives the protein CASTRGLSTDTQYF.

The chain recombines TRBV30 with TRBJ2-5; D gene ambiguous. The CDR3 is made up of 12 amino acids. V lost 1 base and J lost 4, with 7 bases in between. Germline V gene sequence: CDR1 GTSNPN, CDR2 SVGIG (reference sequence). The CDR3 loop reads CAWSASLETQYF. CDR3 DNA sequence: TGTGCCTGGAGTGCCTCCTTAGAGACCCAGTACTTC.

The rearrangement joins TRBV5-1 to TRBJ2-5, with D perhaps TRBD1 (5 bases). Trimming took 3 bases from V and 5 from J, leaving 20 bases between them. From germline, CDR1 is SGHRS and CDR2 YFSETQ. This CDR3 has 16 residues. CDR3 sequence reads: CASSSFGAQSEETQYF. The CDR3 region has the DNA TGCGCCAGCAGCTCTTTTGGGGCACAATCGGAGGAGACCCAGTACTTC.